The rows below give T cell receptor beta chains drawn from one sample of a study of early T cells in non-severe SARS-CoV-2 infection. MiXCR was run by TCRdb on the 5' RACE reads, yielding one entry per CDR3 protein. This table has 55,000 to 70,000 distinct CDR3 sequences, 9% to 15% appearing once. The material sequenced was whole blood. The source is an adult who was a healthcare worker with PCR-confirmed SARS-CoV-2 infection or an uninfected control (not recorded which). Each CDR3 is given with its conserved first and last residue. D genes are given only for firm matches. The size of a clone is reported for some rows only, either as once, few or many, or as a class for expanded clones.

j_call,d_call,clone_size,v_call,cdr3_aa,cdr3_nt
TRBJ1-4,NA,NA,TRBV5-1,CASSLEGATNEKLFF,TGCGCCAGCAGCTTGGAAGGCGCGACTAATGAAAAACTGTTTTTT
TRBJ2-3,TRBD2,many,TRBV20-1,CSATSGGGTDTQYF,TGCAGTGCGACGAGCGGGGGTGGCACAGATACGCAGTATTTT
TRBJ2-3,TRBD1,many,TRBV7-6,CASSPTGALSADTQYF,TGTGCCAGCAGCCCGACAGGGGCCCTTAGCGCAGATACGCAGTATTTT
TRBJ1-3,NA,few,TRBV5-1,CASSFGGTSTAGNTIYF,TGCGCCAGCAGCTTCGGGGGTACAAGTACGGCCGGAAACACCATATATTTT
TRBJ2-7,NA,many,TRBV11-2,CASSLAGVGSYEQYF,TGTGCCAGCAGCTTAGCGGGGGTAGGCTCCTACGAGCAGTACTTC
TRBJ2-7,NA,many,TRBV5-4,CASSLGPLSSYEQYF,TGTGCCAGCAGCCTGGGGCCGTTGAGCTCCTACGAGCAGTACTTC
TRBJ2-3,NA,few,TRBV20-1,CSARDAGQGPDTQYF,TGCAGTGCTAGAGATGCGGGCCAGGGCCCAGATACGCAGTATTTT
TRBJ2-3,NA,once,TRBV30,CAWRAGDTQYF,TGTGCCTGGAGAGCAGGAGATACGCAGTATTTT
TRBJ1-2,NA,many,TRBV28,CASSLEGGYTF,TGTGCCAGCAGTTTAGAGGGGGGCTACACCTTC
TRBJ2-7,TRBD2,NA,TRBV7-2,CASSLGLAGGPGYEQYF,TGTGCCAGCAGCTTAGGACTAGCGGGGGGGCCGGGGTACGAGCAGTACTTC
TRBJ2-1,NA,NA,TRBV12-3/TRBV12-4,CASSYEQFF,TGTGCCAGCAGTTACGAGCAGTTCTTC
TRBJ2-7,NA,many,TRBV11-2,CASSLNAPVFEQYF,TGTGCCAGCAGCTTAAACGCCCCTGTTTTCGAGCAGTACTTC
TRBJ2-7,TRBD1,NA,TRBV11-2,CASSTLTGARAYEQYF,TGTGCCAGCAGCACACTGACAGGGGCGAGGGCCTACGAGCAGTACTTC
TRBJ1-1,TRBD1,NA,TRBV29-1,CSGHRGAYTEAFF,TGCAGCGGCCACAGGGGTGCTTACACTGAAGCTTTCTTT
TRBJ2-7,NA,few,TRBV11-1,CASSRPGYYEQYF,TGTGCCAGCAGCCGCCCTGGCTACTACGAGCAGTACTTC
TRBJ2-3,NA,once,TRBV20-1,CSASPDFGTDTQYF,TGCAGTGCTAGCCCCGATTTCGGCACAGATACGCAGTATTTT
TRBJ1-2,NA,NA,TRBV7-9,CASSPLGGNNYGYTF,TGTGCCAGCAGCCCTCTCGGGGGAAATAACTATGGCTACACCTTC
TRBJ1-1,TRBD1,NA,TRBV12-3/TRBV12-4,CASRTTGGEAFF,TGTGCCAGCAGGACTACAGGGGGGGAAGCTTTCTTT
TRBJ1-1,TRBD1,many,TRBV3-1,CASSQTQGPTEAFF,TGTGCCAGCAGCCAGACACAGGGGCCCACTGAAGCTTTCTTT
TRBJ1-3,NA,few,TRBV4-1,CASSHEDATGNTIYF,TGCGCCAGCAGCCACGAGGACGCCACTGGAAACACCATATATTTT
TRBJ2-3,NA,many,TRBV5-5,CASSFQGRPVTDTQYF,TGTGCCAGCAGCTTCCAGGGGCGCCCCGTGACAGATACGCAGTATTTT
TRBJ1-1,NA,many,TRBV12-2,CASRLRRRSAFF,TGTGCAAGTCGCTTAAGGAGGCGCTCCGCTTTCTTT
TRBJ2-1,NA,NA,TRBV6-2/TRBV6-3,CASGDLSYNEQFF,TGTGCCAGCGGGGACCTCTCCTACAATGAGCAGTTCTTC
TRBJ1-1,NA,many,TRBV9,CASSSNTEAFF,TGTGCCAGCAGTAGTAACACTGAAGCTTTCTTT
TRBJ1-1,NA,NA,TRBV5-1,CASSGWEGTEAFF,TGCGCCAGCAGCGGCTGGGAGGGGACTGAAGCTTTCTTT
TRBJ2-5,NA,medium-sized,TRBV6-5,CASSPSGREETQYF,TGTGCCAGCAGCCCATCGGGAAGGGAAGAGACCCAGTACTTC
TRBJ1-2,TRBD1,many,TRBV5-5,CASSSTGGVNYGYTF,TGTGCCAGCAGCTCAACAGGGGGAGTGAACTATGGCTACACCTTC
TRBJ1-1,TRBD1,NA,TRBV9,CASSSPGQGVTEAFF,TGTGCCAGCAGCTCCCCGGGACAGGGTGTGACTGAAGCTTTCTTT
TRBJ2-7,NA,many,TRBV12-5,CASGASYEQYF,TGTGCTAGTGGCGCCTCCTACGAGCAGTACTTC
TRBJ2-1,NA,many,TRBV9,CASSVTDNEQFF,TGTGCCAGCAGCGTAACGGACAATGAGCAGTTCTTC
TRBJ1-2,TRBD1,few,TRBV25-1,CASSELAGGLGYTF,TGTGCCAGCAGTGAATTGGCAGGGGGTCTTGGCTACACCTTC
TRBJ1-1,TRBD1,few,TRBV3-1,CASSQGQGGAFF,TGTGCCAGCAGCCAAGGACAGGGTGGGGCTTTCTTT
TRBJ1-1,NA,NA,TRBV18,CASSPPKRLNTEAFF,TGTGCCAGCTCACCACCGAAGCGGTTGAACACTGAAGCTTTCTTT
TRBJ1-2,NA,NA,TRBV28,CASSFGRTRTYGYTF,TGTGCCAGCAGTTTTGGGAGGACACGAACCTATGGCTACACCTTC
TRBJ2-3,TRBD2,few,TRBV6-1,CASSAASGGVGDTQYF,TGTGCCAGCAGTGCGGCTAGCGGGGGGGTTGGAGATACGCAGTATTTT
TRBJ1-3,NA,NA,TRBV18,CASSPGRSSGNTIYF,TGTGCCAGCTCACCCGGACGCAGCTCTGGAAACACCATATATTTT
TRBJ2-1,NA,medium-sized,TRBV6-4,CASSEGSRDPRDEQFF,TGTGCCAGCAGTGAAGGGTCCCGGGACCCCAGAGATGAGCAGTTCTTC
TRBJ2-2,NA,few,TRBV12-3/TRBV12-4,CASSFSRGELFF,TGTGCCAGCAGTTTTTCTCGCGGGGAGCTGTTTTTT